This T cell receptor beta chain appears in the sequencing data of a study of CD8 T cells in ankylosing spondylitis. MiXCR, run by TCRdb on the 5' RACE reads, gives a single entry per CDR3 protein. The sample carries 250,000 to 400,000 distinct CDR3 sequences, under 14% recorded once. At least ten counts were recorded for this clonotype. The clonotype comes from a female donor with ankylosing spondylitis or in good health (not recorded which). The sample consisted of blood, either unsorted or a sorted T cell fraction (not recorded which).

The CDR3 loop is CASSGQAGVSTDTQYF. The CDR3 DNA reads TGTGCCAGCAGCGGCCAAGCGGGAGTAAGTACAGATACGCAGTATTTT. This rearrangement joins TRBV5-6 to TRBJ2-3; 8 bases are shared with TRBD2. Trimming removed 4 bases from V and 3 bases from J; junction bases left unmatched: 10. Germline V gives CDR1 SGHDT, CDR2 YYEEEE. The CDR3 runs 16 residues.